These T cell receptor beta chains were read from a single sample in a study of cytomegalovirus exposure and HLA in healthy donors. The repertoire was sequenced with immunoSEQ multiplex PCR; TCRdb's copy has only in-frame clones and lacks some. Among around 150,000 clones listed, 75% to 90% were seen once. Input material: PBMCs. The receptors come from a woman younger than 30 in good health and CMV-seronegative. The CDR3 runs from the conserved cysteine through the conserved F or W.

V	J	CDR3
TRBV9	TRBJ2-3	CASSVVAGGSTDTQYF
TRBV19	TRBJ1-1	CASSMAGGTEAFF
TRBV19	TRBJ1-2	CATNRDRGLGYGYTF
TRBV29-1	TRBJ1-5	CSVRRGWDQPQHF
TRBV4-2	TRBJ2-2	CASSPRDSANTGELFF
TRBV10-2	TRBJ2-7	CASSVGYEQYF
TRBV29-1	TRBJ1-2	CSVGDRAEYGYTF
TRBV2	TRBJ1-2	CASKGGGYTF
TRBV6-5	TRBJ2-7	CASSYGTGSGYEQYF
TRBV2	TRBJ1-2	CASTRGLGGFYTF
TRBV18	TRBJ2-7	CASSPPGRGSYEQYF
TRBV28	TRBJ2-7	CASSSRTGRHGEQYF
TRBV7-6	TRBJ2-2	CASTLGPGQGAGELFF
TRBV30	TRBJ1-1	CAWSRKDRDDTEAFF
TRBV7-2	TRBJ2-3	CASSLRLAGTDTQYF
TRBV27	TRBJ1-2	CASSQTGIGYTF
TRBV2	TRBJ2-5	CASSEAPVLPAPGDF
TRBV4-2	TRBJ1-2	CASSQDRDRGNYGYTF
TRBV18	TRBJ2-1	CASSPIRSYNEQFF
TRBV6-5	TRBJ1-1	CASRRGNTEAFF
TRBV5-4	TRBJ1-1	CASSLLNGGPVGTEAFF
TRBV28	TRBJ2-7	CASSLTGLTSYEQYF
TRBV21-1	TRBJ2-3	CASSKIEGNRADTQYF
TRBV5-1	TRBJ2-1	CASRPGGAASNEQFF
TRBV4-1	TRBJ2-7	CASSQVLQQGAYEQYF